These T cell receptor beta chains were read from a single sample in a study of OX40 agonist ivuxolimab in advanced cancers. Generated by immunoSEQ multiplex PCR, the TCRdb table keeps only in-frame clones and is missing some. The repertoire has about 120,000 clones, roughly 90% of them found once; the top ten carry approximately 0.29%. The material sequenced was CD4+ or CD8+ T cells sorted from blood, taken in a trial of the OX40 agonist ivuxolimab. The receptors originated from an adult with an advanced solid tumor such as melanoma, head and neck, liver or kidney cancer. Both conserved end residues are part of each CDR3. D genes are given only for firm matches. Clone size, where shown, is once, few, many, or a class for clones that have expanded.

CDR3nt: TGTGCCATCAGTGACGGAAGCACAGATACGCAGTATTTT
CDR3aa: CAISDGSTDTQYF
j_gene: TRBJ2-3
v_gene: TRBV10-3
abundance: NA
d_gene: NA

CDR3nt: TGTGCCAGCAGCCCAGGGACAGGAACCTACGAGCAGTACTTC
CDR3aa: CASSPGTGTYEQYF
j_gene: TRBJ2-7
v_gene: TRBV7-3
abundance: NA
d_gene: TRBD1

CDR3nt: TGTGCCAGCAGTAGCCGGACAGGGGAAGATTACGAGCAGTACTTC
CDR3aa: CASSSRTGEDYEQYF
j_gene: TRBJ2-7
v_gene: TRBV6-1
abundance: NA
d_gene: TRBD1

CDR3nt: TGCAGTGCTAGTAGGGACGAAAAACTGTTTTTT
CDR3aa: CSASRDEKLFF
j_gene: TRBJ1-4
v_gene: TRBV20-1
abundance: NA
d_gene: NA

CDR3nt: TGTGCCAGCAGTTTAAACAGAGAAGCTTTCTTT
CDR3aa: CASSLNREAFF
j_gene: TRBJ1-1
v_gene: TRBV28
abundance: NA
d_gene: NA

CDR3nt: TGTGCCAGCAGCGTAGTTGCCCAGACAGGGGTAGGGGAGACCCAGTACTTC
CDR3aa: CASSVVAQTGVGETQYF
j_gene: TRBJ2-5
v_gene: TRBV9
abundance: NA
d_gene: TRBD1

CDR3nt: TGTGCCAGCTTCCTGGAGTTGCCAGATACGCAGTATTTT
CDR3aa: CASFLELPDTQYF
j_gene: TRBJ2-3
v_gene: TRBV9
abundance: NA
d_gene: NA

CDR3nt: TGCGCCAGCAGCCAAGACGGGACTAGCTTCTACGAGCAGTACTTC
CDR3aa: CASSQDGTSFYEQYF
j_gene: TRBJ2-7
v_gene: TRBV4-1
abundance: NA
d_gene: TRBD2

CDR3nt: TGTGCCAGCAGCTTGGTAGGGGAGGACACTGAAGCTTTCTTT
CDR3aa: CASSLVGEDTEAFF
j_gene: TRBJ1-1
v_gene: TRBV5-5
abundance: NA
d_gene: NA

CDR3nt: TGTGCCCTTAGCGGGAGCTCCTACAATGAGCAGTTCTTC
CDR3aa: CALSGSSYNEQFF
j_gene: TRBJ2-1
v_gene: TRBV30
abundance: NA
d_gene: TRBD2

CDR3nt: TGTGCTAGCAGCTTAAACCTCCAAGAGACCCAGTACTTC
CDR3aa: CASSLNLQETQYF
j_gene: TRBJ2-5
v_gene: TRBV7-7
abundance: NA
d_gene: NA

CDR3nt: TGTGCCAGCAGCACCCGGTTGAGAACTGAAGCTTTCTTT
CDR3aa: CASSTRLRTEAFF
j_gene: TRBJ1-1
v_gene: TRBV28
abundance: NA
d_gene: NA

CDR3nt: TGTGCCAGCACCGTACATGGGGGGCGGAATTCACCCCTCCACTTT
CDR3aa: CASTVHGGRNSPLHF
j_gene: TRBJ1-6
v_gene: TRBV21-1
abundance: NA
d_gene: NA

CDR3nt: TGTGCCAGCAGCCTCGGGGGGGCAGGAGCTAACTATGGCTACACCTTC
CDR3aa: CASSLGGAGANYGYTF
j_gene: TRBJ1-2
v_gene: TRBV28
abundance: NA
d_gene: NA

CDR3nt: TGTGCCAGCAGCGCCTCGAGGATATTCGGACAGACGATGGGGAACACCATATATTTT
CDR3aa: CASSASRIFGQTMGNTIYF
j_gene: TRBJ1-3
v_gene: TRBV9
abundance: NA
d_gene: NA

CDR3nt: TGTGCCAGCAGCACCGAGGCAGGGGGAACAACTAATGAAAAACTGTTTTTT
CDR3aa: CASSTEAGGTTNEKLFF
j_gene: TRBJ1-4
v_gene: TRBV5-6
abundance: NA
d_gene: TRBD1

CDR3nt: TGTGCCAGCAGCTGGGGGACAGGGACCTATAATTCACCCCTCCACTTT
CDR3aa: CASSWGTGTYNSPLHF
j_gene: TRBJ1-6
v_gene: TRBV7-8
abundance: few
d_gene: TRBD1

CDR3nt: TGTGCCAGCAGCTTCGAGGGAGGGGATTCACCCCTCCACTTT
CDR3aa: CASSFEGGDSPLHF
j_gene: TRBJ1-6
v_gene: TRBV7-6
abundance: NA
d_gene: NA